The present entry profiles one TCR beta chain with its context. The antigen is unknown. This entry comes from a study of cytomegalovirus exposure and HLA in healthy donors. PCR amplification relied on 60 Vbeta primers (plus 13 Jbeta primers). TCRdb's table, derived via immunoSEQ multiplex PCR, lists solely in-frame clones and lacks some. This table holds about 58,000 clones. Study findings and constraints: The CMV antigen specificity of a few CMV-associated chains was confirmed through in vitro analysis.

This CDR3 is 13 amino acids long. The V gene's germline CDR1 is SGDLS and CDR2 YYNGEE. V dropped 4 bases and J dropped 7; count of bases not matched to a gene: 4. The receptor was derived from a male donor in good health and CMV-seronegative. Material: PBMCs. The chain employs TRBV9 and TRBJ2-2, with TRBD2 matching 7 bases. The CDR3 is CASSSTGGGELFF. The CDR3 nucleotides are TGTGCCAGCAGCTCCACGGGGGGCGGGGAGCTGTTTTTT.